These 5 T cell receptor beta chains came from one sample sequenced in a study of blood T cell repertoires in COVID-19. Assay: immunoSEQ multiplex PCR; the TCRdb copy retains only in-frame clones and omits some. The sample has about 95,000 clones, around 85% seen once. Source material: peripheral blood. These receptors were collected from a man of 80 years or more with active or convalescent COVID-19.

The genes are TRBV4-1 and TRBJ1-4; 9 positions agree with TRBD1. Germline V gene sequence: CDR1 MGHRA, CDR2 YSYEKL. Germline trimming cut 3 bases from V and 7 bases from J; bases unmatched to any gene: 12. The CDR3 runs 17 residues. The CDR3 nucleotides are TGCGCCAGCAGCCAGTTACAGGGGGCTGGCTTCGGTGAAAAACTGTTTTTT. Amino acids: CASSQLQGAGFGEKLFF.

J is TRBJ2-6 and V is TRBV3-1 (or the pseudogene TRBV3-2); perhaps TRBD1 as D (6 bases). This CDR3 has 16 amino acids. Per germline, CDR1 LGHDT and CDR2 YNNKEL (reference sequence). V lost 4 bases to trimming and J lost 2 bases, with 12 bases between them. The CDR3 DNA follows: TGTGCCAGCAGCCTAGACCAGGGGACTGGGGCCAACGTCCTGACTTTC. This gives the protein CASSLDQGTGANVLTF.

V and J are TRBV5-1 and TRBJ2-3; 11 bases line up with TRBD2. The ends lost 2 bases at V and 0 bases at J; junction bases unmatched: 5. Per the germline V gene, CDR1 is SGHRS and CDR2 is YFSETQ. This CDR3 region has 17 residues. CDR3 in amino acids: CASSLLAGGLSTDTQYF. The DNA for the CDR3 is TGCGCCAGCAGCTTATTAGCGGGGGGGCTAAGCACAGATACGCAGTATTTT.

The chain joins TRBV15 to TRBJ2-7; 7 positions match TRBD1. The V gene end was trimmed by 2 bases and the J gene end by 4 bases; junction bases not matched to a gene: 8. The CDR3 extends over 15 amino acids. Germline V gene data show CDR1 as LNHNV and CDR2 as YYDKDF (reference sequence). The CDR3 DNA sequence: TGTGCCACCAGCAGATCCAGGACAGGTTCGTACGAGCAGTACTTC. Amino acids: CATSRSRTGSYEQYF.

The V gene is TRBV25-1, the J gene TRBJ1-4, with TRBD1 matching over 9 bases. With V trimmed by 4 bases and J by 7 bases, 10 bases remained unmatched. Germline assignment: CDR1 MGHDK and CDR2 SYGVNS. The length of the CDR3 is 16 residues. CDR3 protein: CASSAAPGQGGEKLFF. In DNA, the CDR3 is TGTGCCAGCAGTGCGGCACCGGGACAGGGAGGTGAAAAACTGTTTTTT.